The next 21 T cell receptor beta chains were all read from a single sample in a study of cytomegalovirus exposure and HLA in healthy donors. With 60 Vbeta and 13 Jbeta primers, the PCR was carried out. This table comes from immunoSEQ multiplex PCR, and its TCRdb copy is limited to in-frame clones, with some not included. The sample consists of about 190,000 clones, 79% of them appearing once. Sequenced sample: PBMCs. Every receptor here comes from a woman aged 18-29 years in good health and CMV-seronegative.

The chain recombines TRBV19 with TRBJ1-5; D gene uncertain. V was pared by 1 base and J by 9 bases, with 7 bases between. The CDR3 runs 12 residues. Germline V gene data show CDR1 as LNHDA and CDR2 as SQIVND (reference sequence). The CDR3 protein is CASSIGFGPQHF. In DNA, the CDR3 is TGTGCCAGTAGTATAGGGTTCGGGCCCCAGCATTTT.

This chain joins TRBV4-1 and TRBJ1-2, with 9 bases identical to TRBD1. There are 19 residues in the CDR3. Looked up from germline, CDR1 is MGHRA and CDR2 is YSYEKL. Trimming took 2 bases from V and 4 from J; bases not matched to a gene: 17. CDR3 sequence (DNA): TGCGCCAGCAGCCAACACGCCTTCCGACAGGGGGGGCCTGGCTATGGCTACACCTTC. Its translation: CASSQHAFRQGGPGYGYTF.

J is TRBJ1-1 and V is TRBV10-3; 8 positions agree with TRBD1. Germline lookup yields CDR1 ENHRY and CDR2 SYGVKD. V shed 4 bases and J 0 bases; nucleotides not matched to a gene: 1. The CDR3 spans 14 residues. CDR3 coding DNA: TGTGCCATCAGTGGGACAGGGATGAACACTGAAGCTTTCTTT. Translating it yields CAISGTGMNTEAFF.

In its sample, this clone was seen a few times. V is TRBV5-1 and J is TRBJ1-4; 8 nucleotides align to TRBD1. Germline V gives CDR1 SGHRS, CDR2 YFSETQ. V lost 4 bases to trimming and J lost 2 bases; unmatched junction nucleotides: 10. The CDR3 has 17 residues. Here the CDR3 DNA reads TGCGCCAGCAGCCCCGGACAGGGATACGCCACTAATGAAAAACTGTTTTTT. Residues: CASSPGQGYATNEKLFF.

The genes are TRBV20-1 and TRBJ2-7, with TRBD1 matching 9 bases. The CDR3 totals 11 residues. The germline gives CDR1 DFQATT, CDR2 SNEGSKA (reference sequence). V lost 7 bases and J lost 5; bases outside the gene matches: 3. Here the CDR3 DNA reads TGCAGTGGAAGGACAGGGGACGAGCAGTACTTC. Translation: CSGRTGDEQYF.

The genes are TRBV30 and TRBJ1-3; a weak D match, TRBD1 (6 bases). The CDR3 loop spans 13 amino acids. Germline V CDR1 and CDR2: GTSNPN, SVGIG (reference sequence). Trimming left V 7 bases short and J 2 bases short, with 12 bases between. The CDR3 nucleotides are TGTGCCTCGCAGACAGGTCCTGGAAACACCATATATTTT. Residues: CASQTGPGNTIYF.

This sequence joins TRBV29-1 and TRBJ1-1; D not certain. The CDR3 is 14 residues long. Trimming removed 7 bases at V and 5 bases at J, with 20 bases between. Germline CDR1 SQVTM, CDR2 ANQGSEA. CDR3 bases: TGCAGCGCCCCCCGGGAGGGTCTACTGACTGAAGCTTTCTTT. It specifies CSAPREGLLTEAFF.

The chain is built from TRBV5-8 and TRBJ2-3; 8 positions match TRBD2. Germline V gene sequence: CDR1 SGHTS, CDR2 YDEGEE. Trimming removed 6 bases from V and 2 bases from J; junction bases left unmatched: 5. This CDR3 comprises 14 residues. CDR3 protein: CASNPGGPTDTQYF. CDR3 coding DNA: TGTGCCAGCAATCCGGGAGGGCCCACAGATACGCAGTATTTT. The whole variable domain, remainder taken from reference TRBV5-8 and TRBJ2-3, is EAGVTQSPTHLIKTRGQQATLRCSPISGHTSVYWYQQALGLGLQFLLWYDEGEERNRGNFPPRFSGRQFPNYSSELNVNALELEDSALYLCASNPGGPTDTQYFGPGTRLTVL.

This chain joins TRBV5-1 and TRBJ2-7; D ambiguous. The length of the CDR3 is 13 residues. Between the trimmed V and J ends, which lost 0 bases and 3 bases, there was a span of 7 bases. The germline V gene encodes CDR1 SGHRS and CDR2 YFSETQ. This CDR3 reads CASSLATVYEQYF. The DNA of the CDR3 is TGCGCCAGCAGCTTGGCCACAGTCTACGAGCAGTACTTC.

The chain combines TRBV18 with TRBJ2-5; possibly TRBD2 for D (5 bases). Germline CDR1 reads KGHSH; CDR2 reads LQKENI. Trimming stripped 4 bases from V and 5 bases from J, with 8 bases between. The CDR3 loop spans 12 amino acids. The CDR3 nucleotides are TGTGCCAGCTCACAAACGGGGGAGACCCAGTACTTC. Amino acid sequence: CASSQTGETQYF.

This clone appeared a few times. DNA of the CDR3: TGTGCCAGCAGGGACGGGACGCAGGACAGGAACACTGAAGCTTTCTTT. Translating gives CASRDGTQDRNTEAFF. V usage is TRBV7-2 and J usage is TRBJ1-1; tentative D call: TRBD1 (6 bases). With 6 bases removed from V and 1 base from J, the gap between germline ends came to 18 bases. The length of the CDR3 is 16 residues. CDR1 and CDR2 (germline): SGHTA, FQGNSA. The full variable domain, its missing parts supplied by reference TRBV7-2 and TRBJ1-1, is GAGVSQSPSNKVTEKGKDVELRCDPISGHTALYWYRQSLGQGLEFLIYFQGNSAPDKSGLPSDRFSAERTGGSVSTLTIQRTQQEDSAVYLCASRDGTQDRNTEAFFGQGTRLTVV.

The CDR3 here is CASSHKTGLRNEQFF. The DNA of the CDR3 is TGTGCCAGCAGTCACAAAACGGGACTAAGGAATGAGCAGTTCTTC. The rearrangement joins TRBV14 to TRBJ2-1, with 7 bases aligning to TRBD2. Per the germline V gene, CDR1 is SGHDN and CDR2 is FVKESK. CDR3 length: 15 amino acids. The J segment lost 7 bases and the V segment lost 6 bases, leaving 12 bases of the junction unmatched.

This clone was seen once. The rearrangement joins TRBV4-2 to TRBJ2-7; 7 bases match TRBD2. The CDR3 is made up of 16 amino acids. Germline-derived CDR1 and CDR2 are LGHNA and YNFKEQ. With V trimmed by 3 bases and J by 0 bases, 8 bases remained unmatched. The CDR3 here is CASSQDTAGSSYEQYF. The CDR3 DNA reads as TGTGCCAGCAGCCAGGATACAGCGGGGTCCTCCTACGAGCAGTACTTC.

The V call is TRBV19, the J call TRBJ2-3; 10 bases align to TRBD2. The CDR3 is 16 residues long. V was pared by 3 bases and J by 4 bases, with 7 bases of the junction left unmatched. Germline CDR1 is LNHDA and CDR2 is SQIVND (reference sequence). The CDR3 here is CASSIWASGSPDTQYF. CDR3 coding DNA: TGTGCCAGTAGTATTTGGGCTAGCGGGAGCCCAGATACGCAGTATTTT.

J is TRBJ2-1 and V is TRBV4-2; TRBD1 is a possible D gene (6 bases). V lost 4 bases to trimming and J lost 9 bases, with 16 bases between them. Germline V gene lookup returns CDR1 LGHNA and CDR2 YNFKEQ. The CDR3 consists of 14 residues. The CDR3, as DNA: TGTGCCAGCAGCCCAGGGGAAACTAGGGGTGAGCAGTTCTTC. Its protein product is CASSPGETRGEQFF.

A word on this clone: This specimen includes other DNA sequences encoding the same CDR3. The rearrangement links TRBV30 to TRBJ1-2; D unclear. Trimming removed 0 bases at V and 2 bases at J, with 10 bases between. Germline V gene lookup returns CDR1 GTSNPN and CDR2 SVGIG (reference sequence). The CDR3 is 14 residues long. Here the CDR3 DNA reads TGTGCCTGGAGTGTACTTGGCAGGAACTATGGCTACACCTTC. Encoded protein: CAWSVLGRNYGYTF.

The rearrangement links TRBV19 to TRBJ2-7; D possibly corresponds to TRBD2 (5 bases). There are 15 residues in the CDR3. The V gene lost 3 bases and the J gene lost 3 bases, with 15 bases spanning the gap. Germline V gene data show CDR1 as LNHDA and CDR2 as SQIVND (reference sequence). The CDR3 DNA reads as TGTGCCAGTAGTATGACGCGGGCCCAATTCTACGAGCAGTACTTC. It encodes CASSMTRAQFYEQYF.

The rearrangement links TRBV14 to TRBJ2-5; possible D gene TRBD2, 6 bases. The tail of the sequence fits TRBJ2-7 better, so the J call may be wrong. There are 15 residues in the CDR3. The germline V gene encodes CDR1 SGHDN and CDR2 FVKESK. CDR3 sequence reads: CASSQDFGSSYEQYF. The CDR3 bases are TGTGCCAGCAGCCAAGATTTCGGGAGCTCCTACGAGCAGTACTTC.

This clone turned up a few times. The J gene is TRBJ2-7, the V gene TRBV30, with a tentative D call TRBD1 (6 bases). Trimming removed 8 bases at V and 6 bases at J, with 17 bases between. The germline CDR1 and CDR2 sequences are GTSNPN and SVGIG (reference sequence). There are 12 residues in the CDR3. For the CDR3, the DNA is TGTGCCCAAAATAGCCAGGGGCGCGAGCAGTACTTC. Translated, it gives CAQNSQGREQYF.

V gene TRBV5-8 combines with J gene TRBJ1-3; no clear D. This CDR3 is 14 amino acids long. The germline V gene encodes CDR1 SGHTS and CDR2 YDEGEE. The V and J ends lost 2 bases and 5 bases respectively, with 11 bases between them. In DNA form, the CDR3 reads TGTGCCAGCAGCTTTCTGGCGGAAAGAAACACCATATATTTT. This sequence encodes CASSFLAERNTIYF.

This chain links TRBV19 with TRBJ2-3; 9 bases agree with TRBD1. J was trimmed by 10 bases and V by 1 base; bases with no gene match: 3. This CDR3 is built from 13 residues. Germline V gene lookup returns CDR1 LNHDA and CDR2 SQIVND (reference sequence). In DNA, the CDR3 is TGTGCCAGTAGTATAGGACAGGGGGGCCCGCAGTATTTT. It yields the protein CASSIGQGGPQYF.